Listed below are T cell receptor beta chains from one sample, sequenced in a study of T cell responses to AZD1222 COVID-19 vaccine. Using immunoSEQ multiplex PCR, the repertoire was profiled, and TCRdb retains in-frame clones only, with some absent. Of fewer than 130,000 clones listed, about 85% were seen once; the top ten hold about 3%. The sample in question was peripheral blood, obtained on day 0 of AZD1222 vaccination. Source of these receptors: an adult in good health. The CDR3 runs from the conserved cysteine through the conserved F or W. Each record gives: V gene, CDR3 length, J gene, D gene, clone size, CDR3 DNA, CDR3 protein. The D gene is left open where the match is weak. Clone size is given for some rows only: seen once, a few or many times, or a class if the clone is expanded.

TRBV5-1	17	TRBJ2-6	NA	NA	TGCGCCAGCAGCTTGGCCCTGGGCCTCTCTGGGGCCAACGTCCTGACTTTC	CASSLALGLSGANVLTF
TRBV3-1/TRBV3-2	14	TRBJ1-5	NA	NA	TGTGCCAGCAGCTCCTCGGGCGGCAATCAGCCCCAGCATTTT	CASSSSGGNQPQHF
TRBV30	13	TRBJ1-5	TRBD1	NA	TGTGCCTGGAGTGGCAGGGGGGACCAGCCCCAGCATTTT	CAWSGRGDQPQHF
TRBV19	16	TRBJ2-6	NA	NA	TGTGCCAGTTCTGACACGTCGAGCTCTGGGGCCAACGTCCTGACTTTC	CASSDTSSSGANVLTF
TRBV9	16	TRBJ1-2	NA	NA	TGTGCCAGCAGCGTAGACGAGGGCGCCGGGAGCTATGGCTACACCTTC	CASSVDEGAGSYGYTF
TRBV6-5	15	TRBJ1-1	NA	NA	TGTGCCAGCAGTCCCGACGCTATCGGGTGGACTGAAGCTTTCTTT	CASSPDAIGWTEAFF
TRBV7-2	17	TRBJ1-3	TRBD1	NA	TGTGCCAGCAGCCTTGGCCGGACAGGGGGCACTGGAAACACCATATATTTT	CASSLGRTGGTGNTIYF
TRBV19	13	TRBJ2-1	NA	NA	TGTGCCAGTACCGGAACAGGGATCAATGAGCAGTTCTTC	CASTGTGINEQFF
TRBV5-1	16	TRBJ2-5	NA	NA	TGCGCCAGCAGCTTGAGGCCTGTCGGGACCGGCGAGACCCAGTACTTC	CASSLRPVGTGETQYF
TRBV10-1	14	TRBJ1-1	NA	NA	TGCGCCAGCAGTGACAGAGGAATGAACACTGAAGCTTTCTTT	CASSDRGMNTEAFF
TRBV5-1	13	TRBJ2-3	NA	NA	TGCGCCAGCAGCGGGACGGATAGGGATACGCAGTATTTT	CASSGTDRDTQYF
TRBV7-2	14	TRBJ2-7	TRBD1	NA	TGTGCCAGCAGCCGGACAGGGGGCTCCTACGAGCAGTACTTC	CASSRTGGSYEQYF
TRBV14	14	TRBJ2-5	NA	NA	TGTGCCAGCAGTCGGGACCGCGGTCAAGAGACCCAGTACTTC	CASSRDRGQETQYF
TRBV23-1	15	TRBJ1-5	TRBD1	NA	TGCGCCAGCAGTCAATCGGACAGGGAGCCTCAGCCCCAGCATTTT	CASSQSDREPQPQHF
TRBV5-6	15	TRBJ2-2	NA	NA	TGTGCCAGCAGCCCAGATCGACTGGACACCGGGGAGCTGTTTTTT	CASSPDRLDTGELFF
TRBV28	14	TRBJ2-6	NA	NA	TGTGCCAGCGACTCAGGGTCTGGGGCCAACGTCCTGACTTTC	CASDSGSGANVLTF
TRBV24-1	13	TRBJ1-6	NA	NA	TGTGCCACCAGTGTGGCCGAAAATTCACCCCTCCACTTT	CATSVAENSPLHF
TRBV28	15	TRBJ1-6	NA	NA	TGTGCCAGCAGTATGGGGGTGCAGGGCGATTCACCCCTCCACTTT	CASSMGVQGDSPLHF
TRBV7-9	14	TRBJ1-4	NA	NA	TGTGCCAGCAGCTTAGGGGCGGAGATTGAAAAACTGTTTTTT	CASSLGAEIEKLFF
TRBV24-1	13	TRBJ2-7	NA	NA	TGTGCCACCAGCCCGGGACCCAAGGCCGAGCAGTACTTC	CATSPGPKAEQYF
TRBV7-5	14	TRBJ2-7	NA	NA	TGTGCCAGAGGGGTGGAAAGGGCGGAGAACGAGCAGTACTTC	CARGVERAENEQYF
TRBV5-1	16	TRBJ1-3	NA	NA	TGCGCCAGCAGCTTGGCAGGGTCCAGCTCTGGAAACACCATATATTTT	CASSLAGSSSGNTIYF
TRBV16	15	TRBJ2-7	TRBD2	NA	TGTGCCAGCAGCCAGACCGGACGGGAGGGGAACGAGCAGTACTTC	CASSQTGREGNEQYF
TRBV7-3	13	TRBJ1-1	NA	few	TGTGCCAGCAGCCGAGAAATGAACACTGAAGCTTTCTTT	CASSREMNTEAFF
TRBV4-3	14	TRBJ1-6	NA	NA	TGCGCCAGCAGCCAAGTGAATAGGGGGTCACCCCTCCACTTT	CASSQVNRGSPLHF
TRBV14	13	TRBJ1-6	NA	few	TGTGCCAGCAGCTCCACCAATGGTTCACCCCTCCACTTT	CASSSTNGSPLHF
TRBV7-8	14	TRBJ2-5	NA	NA	TGTGCCAGCAGCTGGACTGGTGCGGAGGGGGCCCAGTACTTC	CASSWTGAEGAQYF
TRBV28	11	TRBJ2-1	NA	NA	TGTGCCAGCAGTTTACAGCGAGCGGAGTTCTTC	CASSLQRAEFF
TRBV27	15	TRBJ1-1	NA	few	TGTGCCAGCAGTCCGCGTCTGCTTTTGAGGACTGAAGCTTTCTTT	CASSPRLLLRTEAFF
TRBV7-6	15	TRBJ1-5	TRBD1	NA	TGTGCCAGCAGCTTAGAACAGGGGTTCAATCAGCCCCAGCATTTT	CASSLEQGFNQPQHF
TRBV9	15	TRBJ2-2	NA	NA	TGTGCCAGCAGCGTGGGCTCCCTGAACACCGGGGAGCTGTTTTTT	CASSVGSLNTGELFF
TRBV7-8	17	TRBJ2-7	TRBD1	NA	TGTGCCAGCAGCTCCTCTAGCGGGACAGGGGGTTCCTACGAGCAGTACTTC	CASSSSSGTGGSYEQYF
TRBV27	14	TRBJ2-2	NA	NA	TGTGCCAGCAGATATCAACCGAACACCGGGGAGCTGTTTTTT	CASRYQPNTGELFF
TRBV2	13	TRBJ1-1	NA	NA	TGTGCCAGCAGTGTTGGTCTGAACACTGAAGCTTTCTTT	CASSVGLNTEAFF
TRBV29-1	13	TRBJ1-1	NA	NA	TGCAGCGTTTTTGACAGCAGGAACACTGAAGCTTTCTTT	CSVFDSRNTEAFF
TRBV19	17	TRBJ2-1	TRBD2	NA	TGTGCCAGTAGTACAACTAGCGGGAGGCCTACTTACAATGAGCAGTTCTTC	CASSTTSGRPTYNEQFF
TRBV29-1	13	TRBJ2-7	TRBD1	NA	TGCAGCGTTGGACAGGGGCGGTCCTACGAGCAGTACTTC	CSVGQGRSYEQYF
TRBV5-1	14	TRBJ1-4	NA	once	TGCGCCAGCAGCTTAGGCGGGTTTGGCGAAAAACTGTTTTTT	CASSLGGFGEKLFF
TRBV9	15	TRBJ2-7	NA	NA	TGTGCCAGCAGCGTAGCAACTAACTCTTTCTACGAGCAGTACTTC	CASSVATNSFYEQYF
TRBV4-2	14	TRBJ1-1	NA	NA	TGTGCCAGCAGCCAACCAGGTAGGGACACTGAAGCTTTCTTT	CASSQPGRDTEAFF
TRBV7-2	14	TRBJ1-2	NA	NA	TGTGCCAGCAGCGCTCCCGGCAACATCTATGGCTACACCTTC	CASSAPGNIYGYTF
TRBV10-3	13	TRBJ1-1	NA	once	TGTGCCGTCGGGACAAACGGATTCGCTGAAGCTTTCTTT	CAVGTNGFAEAFF
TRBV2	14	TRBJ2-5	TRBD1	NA	TGTGCCAGCAGTATTCAGGGGGCGCAGGAGACCCAGTACTTC	CASSIQGAQETQYF
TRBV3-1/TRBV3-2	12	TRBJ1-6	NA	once	TGTGCCAGCAGCCAAGATCAGGCACCCCTCCACTTT	CASSQDQAPLHF
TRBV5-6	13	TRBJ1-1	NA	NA	TGTGCCAGCAGCCCTGACATATACACTGAAGCTTTCTTT	CASSPDIYTEAFF
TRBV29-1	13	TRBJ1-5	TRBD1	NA	TGCAGCGTTCGACAGGGGGGCGATCAGCCCCAGCATTTT	CSVRQGGDQPQHF
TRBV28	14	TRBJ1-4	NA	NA	TGTGCCAGCAGTCTTCGGTCAGCTAATGAAAAACTGTTTTTT	CASSLRSANEKLFF
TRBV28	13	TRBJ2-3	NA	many	TGTGCCAGTTTGGACGGAAGCACAGATACGCAGTATTTT	CASLDGSTDTQYF
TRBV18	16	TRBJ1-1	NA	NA	TGTGCCAGCTCACCATCAAGTGCCAGGGAGGGCACTGAAGCTTTCTTT	CASSPSSAREGTEAFF
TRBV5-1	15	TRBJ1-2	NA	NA	TGCGCCAGCAGCCGGGACGGATCTGCTAACTATGGCTACACCTTC	CASSRDGSANYGYTF